This TCR beta chain appears in the sequencing data of a study of neurological immune-mediated disorders. The cDNA came from 5'RACE with 10-nucleotide random UMIs. The output of every sequencing run, over 190 million TCR-beta sequences, came from 15-18 subjects. TCRdb reprocessed the 5' RACE reads via MiXCR and lists one record per CDR3 protein. The sample lists 20,000 or so distinct CDR3 sequences; roughly 13% were seen once. In the case of this clonotype: The DNA is omitted, as the CDR3 cannot be located on it reliably, and the CDR3 follows TCRdb's listing.

PBMCs numbering 2 million and stored at -80 C yielded the unsorted libraries. Both ends counted, the CDR3 spans 21 residues. Germline CDR1 reads SGHTA; CDR2 reads FQGNSA. V gene TRBV7-2 combines with J gene TRBJ1-1. The clonotype originates from a woman aged 40-49 years with HTLV-1-associated myelopathy (HAM/TSP). Sample: PBMCs. The CDR3: CASSFYICSARDPSMNTEAFF.